One and the same sample provided the 29 T cell receptor beta chains below, sequenced in a study of cytomegalovirus exposure and HLA in healthy donors. Both 60 Vbeta primers and 13 Jbeta primers went into the PCR. Clones were read by immunoSEQ multiplex PCR, and TCRdb kept only the in-frame ones, dropping some. The sample includes roughly 100,000 clones, roughly 80% seen only once; the top ten take 3% to 3.5%. Sequenced material: PBMCs. The receptors here all came from a man aged 25 to 40 in good health and CMV-seropositive.

This clone showed up just a few times. This rearrangement joins TRBV7-2 to TRBJ1-4; D is undetermined. The CDR3 is 14 residues long. The V gene lost 2 bases and the J gene lost 0 bases, with 4 bases spanning the gap. Germline loops: CDR1 SGHTA, CDR2 FQGNSA. CDR3 protein: CASSLSSTNEKLFF. The CDR3, as DNA: TGTGCCAGCAGCTTATCCTCAACTAATGAAAAACTGTTTTTT.

The rearrangement joins TRBV5-4 to TRBJ2-4; 8 bases are a match to TRBD1. With 2 bases clipped from V and 8 bases from J, the junction kept 9 bases outside the gene matches. This CDR3 has 15 amino acids. Per the germline V gene, CDR1 is SGHNT and CDR2 is YYREEE (reference sequence). The CDR3 bases are TGTGCCAGCAGCTTCTTCGGACAGGGTTCGCACATTCAGTACTTC. The encoded protein is CASSFFGQGSHIQYF.

On this clone itself: Its ends do not fully match the called genes, so a read error is possible. The chain couples TRBV7-9 to TRBJ1-3, with 7 bases aligning to TRBD1. The germline V gene has CDR1 SEHNR and CDR2 FQNEAQ (reference sequence). CDR3 length: 15 amino acids. The CDR3 bases are TGTTCCAGCAGCTTAATGTCAGGGGGAGGAAACACCATATATTTT. It is translated as CSSSLMSGGGNTIYF. Combining the CDR3 with reference TRBV7-9 and TRBJ1-3 gives the whole variable domain DTGVSQNPRHKITKRGQNVTFRCDPISEHNRLYWYRQTLGQGPEFLTYFQNEAQLEKSRLLSDRFSAERPKGSFSTLEIQRTEQGDSAMYLCSSSLMSGGGNTIYFGEGSWLTVV.

CDR3 sequence reads: CASSLASGMNTEAFF. The CDR3 DNA sequence: TGTGCCAGCAGCTTAGCGTCGGGGATGAACACTGAAGCTTTCTTT. The rearrangement links TRBV7-9 to TRBJ1-1, with no clear D. The V gene lost 0 bases and the J gene lost 0 bases, with 8 bases spanning the gap. The CDR3 runs 15 residues. The germline V gene has CDR1 SEHNR and CDR2 FQNEAQ (reference sequence).

The chain links TRBV28 to TRBJ2-7; tentatively, D is TRBD2 (6 bases). V was cut by 2 bases and J by 1 base, with 9 bases left in between. The CDR3 covers 14 residues. CDR1 MDHEN and CDR2 SYDVKM come from the germline V gene. The CDR3 nucleotides are TGTGCCAGCAGTTTAAAGGGAGGATCCTACGAGCAGTACTTC. Translated: CASSLKGGSYEQYF.

V gene TRBV27 combines with J gene TRBJ2-5, with D perhaps matching TRBD2 (6 bases). The J call is doubtful: the DNA matches TRBJ2-7 better. From germline, CDR1 is MNHEY and CDR2 SMNVEV (reference sequence). The CDR3 is 13 amino acids. The CDR3: CASGGGRNYEQYF. The CDR3 region has the DNA TGTGCCAGCGGGGGAGGCAGAAATTACGAGCAGTACTTC.

V is TRBV7-2 and J is TRBJ2-7, with a possible D match to TRBD2 (5 bases). V lost 7 bases to trimming and J lost 2 bases, with 12 bases between them. The CDR3 spans 13 residues. Looked up from germline, CDR1 is SGHTA and CDR2 is FQGNSA. CDR3 region: CASTSWGAYEQYF. Here the CDR3 DNA reads TGTGCCAGCACTTCCTGGGGAGCCTACGAGCAGTACTTC.

This rearrangement joins TRBV27 to TRBJ2-3; tentatively, D is TRBD2 (5 bases). Trimming took 2 bases from V and 1 from J, leaving 13 bases between them. Germline lookup yields CDR1 MNHEY and CDR2 SMNVEV (reference sequence). The CDR3 has 16 amino acids. CDR3 bases: TGTGCCAGCAGTTTAAGGGTTGACGGGGGCACAGATACGCAGTATTTT. This gives the protein CASSLRVDGGTDTQYF.

The CDR3 nucleotides are TGTGCCAGCAGTCCGCGACTAGCGGCAAGCTCCTACGAGCAGTACTTC. This translates into CASSPRLAASSYEQYF. The V call is TRBV27, the J call TRBJ2-7, with 9 positions matching TRBD2. The CDR3 is 16 residues long. Germline V gene lookup returns CDR1 MNHEY and CDR2 SMNVEV (reference sequence). V trimming: 5 bases; J trimming: 0 bases; junction bases outside the gene matches: 8.

The chain carries TRBV28 and TRBJ1-2, with unresolved D. CDR1 is MDHEN and CDR2 is SYDVKM in the germline V gene. V lost 4 bases to trimming and J lost 5 bases, with 8 bases between them. This CDR3 region has 12 residues. The CDR3 bases are TGTGCCAGCAGTTCTGAGGTATATGGCTACACCTTC. As protein: CASSSEVYGYTF.

This chain connects TRBV25-1 to TRBJ1-2, with 8 bases lining up with TRBD1. Trimming at V came to 1 base and at J to 3 bases, leaving 4 bases not matched to a gene. Germline lookup yields CDR1 MGHDK and CDR2 SYGVNS. The CDR3 consists of 15 residues. CDR3 sequence: CASSESNRGYYGYTF. In DNA, the CDR3 is TGTGCCAGCAGTGAATCGAACAGGGGGTACTATGGCTACACCTTC.

The rearrangement uses TRBV6-5 and TRBJ1-1, with D possibly TRBD1 on 6 matching bases. Trimming left V 5 bases short and J 8 bases short, with 12 bases between. CDR1 is MNHEY, CDR2 SVGAGI, per germline. The CDR3 sequence is 12 residues long. The CDR3 DNA reads as TGTGCCAGCAGTCCCGGGGGGGCAGAAGCTTTCTTT. It translates to CASSPGGAEAFF.

The chain is built from TRBV28 and TRBJ1-2, with D tentatively TRBD1 (6 bases). The CDR3 spans 15 residues. The germline V gene has CDR1 MDHEN and CDR2 SYDVKM. V was trimmed by 2 bases and J by 4 bases, leaving 14 bases between them. The CDR3 nucleotides read TGTGCCAGCAGTTTAACGGGGGGCGCGAGCTATGGCTACACCTTC. Its protein is CASSLTGGASYGYTF.

This chain connects TRBV11-2 to TRBJ2-3; D is perhaps TRBD2 (5 bases). Trimming stripped 3 bases from V and 2 bases from J, with 15 bases between. The germline gives CDR1 SGHAT, CDR2 FQNNGV. The CDR3 has 16 amino acids. The CDR3 here is CASSFATRIFTDTQYF. CDR3 coding DNA: TGTGCCAGCAGCTTTGCTACTAGAATTTTCACAGATACGCAGTATTTT.

This clone came up once. This chain joins TRBV7-2 and TRBJ2-7, with 7 positions matching TRBD2. From germline, CDR1 is SGHTA and CDR2 FQGNSA. The junction had 15 bases not matched to a gene; V was cut back by 5 bases and J by 5 bases. CDR3 length: 16 amino acids. The CDR3 DNA sequence: TGTGCCAGCAGCCCCCCCCAGCGGGACGCGAAACACGAGCAGTACTTC. Its translation is CASSPPQRDAKHEQYF.

CDR3 DNA sequence: TGCGCCAGCAGTCGGACGGGGACTAGCGGTCCCAACTACGAGCAGTACTTC. It yields the protein CASSRTGTSGPNYEQYF. V gene TRBV5-1 combines with J gene TRBJ2-7, with 11 bases identical to TRBD2. Germline V gene sequence: CDR1 SGHRS, CDR2 YFSETQ. Trimming removed 5 bases from V and 3 bases from J; junction bases left unmatched: 13. The CDR3 is 17 amino acids.

The chain is built from TRBV7-9 and TRBJ1-5, with 7 bases that match TRBD1. The CDR3 is 18 amino acids. V dropped 4 bases and J dropped 0; count of bases not matched to a gene: 12. The germline gives CDR1 SEHNR, CDR2 FQNEAQ (reference sequence). Here the CDR3 DNA reads TGTGCCAGCAGCTCTTATCCTACAGGGGTTAATAGCAATCAGCCCCAGCATTTT. As protein: CASSSYPTGVNSNQPQHF.

The chain combines TRBV5-1 with TRBJ2-1; 8 bases map to TRBD2. The CDR3 contains 13 residues. Germline assignment: CDR1 SGHRS and CDR2 YFSETQ. Trimming at V came to 4 bases and at J to 6 bases, leaving 3 bases not matched to a gene. CDR3: CASSGLASNEQFF. CDR3 nucleotides: TGCGCCAGCAGCGGACTAGCATCCAATGAGCAGTTCTTC.

The gene calls are TRBV5-4 and TRBJ2-3; unclear D gene. Per germline, CDR1 SGHNT and CDR2 YYREEE (reference sequence). There are 12 residues in the CDR3. V lost 1 base to trimming and J lost 3 bases, with 3 bases between them. In DNA form, the CDR3 reads TGTGCCAGCAGCTTGTCGACAGATACGCAGTATTTT. It encodes CASSLSTDTQYF.

In this sample, this clone turned up once. V and J are TRBV14 and TRBJ2-7; 8 bases line up with TRBD2. This CDR3 spans 14 amino acids. Germline values: CDR1 SGHDN, CDR2 FVKESK. The J segment lost 1 base and the V segment lost 3 bases, leaving 2 bases of the junction unmatched. The CDR3 sequence: CASSQVAGSYEQYF. DNA of the CDR3: TGTGCCAGCAGCCAGGTAGCGGGATCCTACGAGCAGTACTTC.

V and J are TRBV10-1 and TRBJ2-7; D is uncertain. From germline, CDR1 is WNHNN and CDR2 SYGVQD (reference sequence). The CDR3 runs to 15 residues. Trimming took 0 bases from V and 2 from J, leaving 11 bases between them. In DNA, the CDR3 is TGCGCCAGCAGTGAGTCGATCGGAACAGCCTACGAGCAGTACTTC. This gives the protein CASSESIGTAYEQYF.

This chain connects TRBV11-3 to TRBJ2-7; 7 bases align to TRBD1. Germline loops: CDR1 SGHNT, CDR2 YENEEA. The V and J ends lost 3 bases and 3 bases, in that order; junction bases with no gene match: 8. The CDR3 has 15 residues. CDR3 DNA: TGTGCCAGCAGCTTCGAAGGGGGCGGGCTCTACGAGCAGTACTTC. It is translated as CASSFEGGGLYEQYF.

The chain joins TRBV5-8 to TRBJ2-7; 9 bases fit TRBD1. The germline V gene has CDR1 SGHTS and CDR2 YDEGEE. The length of the CDR3 is 15 residues. J lost 3 bases, V lost 0 bases, and 4 bases had no gene match. CDR3 bases: TGTGCCAGCAGCTTGGGGGACAGGGCCCACTACGAGCAGTACTTC. Protein sequence: CASSLGDRAHYEQYF.

This clone is a singleton in its sample. The V and J genes are TRBV4-1 and TRBJ2-1, with 8 bases aligning to TRBD2. The CDR3 loop spans 16 amino acids. The J segment lost 4 bases and the V segment lost 2 bases, leaving 7 bases of the junction unmatched. CDR1 and CDR2 from the germline V gene are MGHRA and YSYEKL. CDR3 sequence: CASSQRVSGSYNEQFF. CDR3 nucleotide sequence: TGCGCCAGCAGCCAACGGGTCAGCGGGAGTTACAATGAGCAGTTCTTC.

Turning to this clone: The sample holds other DNA sequences that translate to the same CDR3. The rearrangement links TRBV14 to TRBJ2-1, with TRBD2 matching 7 bases. This CDR3 comprises 16 residues. Looked up from germline, CDR1 is SGHDN and CDR2 is FVKESK. J gave up 4 bases and V 0 bases, and 6 bases lay outside the gene matches. The CDR3 DNA follows: TGTGCCAGCAGCCAAGACACAGCGGGACCTTACAATGAGCAGTTCTTC. Protein product: CASSQDTAGPYNEQFF.

This clone appeared once. The gene calls are TRBV7-9 and TRBJ2-4, with 8 bases matching TRBD1. Unmatched junction bases numbered 3, after V lost 10 bases and J lost 4 bases. Germline CDR1 and CDR2: SEHNR and FQNEAQ (reference sequence). The CDR3 is 12 amino acids. CDR3 amino acids: CATTGVKNIQYF. The CDR3 bases are TGTGCCACGACAGGGGTGAAAAACATTCAGTACTTC.

This chain uses TRBV30 with TRBJ2-1; 8 positions match TRBD2. This CDR3 contains 17 residues. CDR1 and CDR2 from the germline V gene are GTSNPN and SVGIG (reference sequence). V was pared by 0 bases and J by 1 base, with 8 bases of the junction left unmatched. The CDR3 spells CAWSVPSGSVSYNEQFF. The CDR3 nucleotides are TGTGCCTGGAGTGTCCCCAGCGGGAGTGTATCCTACAATGAGCAGTTCTTC.

The chain has TRBV28 and TRBJ1-2, with TRBD1 as a possible D gene (6 bases). This CDR3 has 12 residues. Trimming removed 8 bases from V and 4 bases from J, with 11 bases in between. The germline gives CDR1 MDHEN, CDR2 SYDVKM. CDR3: CASGGRVYGYTF. In DNA form, the CDR3 reads TGTGCCAGCGGGGGCAGGGTCTATGGCTACACCTTC.

A few counts support this clone. The gene calls are TRBV5-4 and TRBJ1-4; D possibly corresponds to TRBD1 (6 bases). V lost 4 bases, J lost 8 bases, and 18 bases lay in between. Germline V gene sequence: CDR1 SGHNT, CDR2 YYREEE (reference sequence). The CDR3 sequence is 15 residues long. CDR3 DNA: TGTGCCAGCAGCATCACAGGGCTTTCATCCGAAAAACTGTTTTTT. Its translation: CASSITGLSSEKLFF.